The source of this TCR beta chain is a study of molecular identifiers for immune sequencing clone quantification. MiXCR was run by TCRdb on the PCR reads, yielding one entry per CDR3 protein. The table has about half a million distinct CDR3 sequences, roughly a fifth seen once. The CDR3 loop spans 16 amino acids. Germline V gene sequence: CDR1 LGHNA, CDR2 YNFKEQ. V lost 3 bases to trimming and J lost 5 bases; unmatched junction nucleotides: 9. The source material was naive CD8+ T cells from blood, with Jurkat cell RNA spiked in. Subset here: FACS-sorted CD8+CD4-CCR7+CD45RA+ naive T cells. The V and J genes are TRBV4-2 and TRBJ2-7; the match to TRBD2 covers 11 bases. This receptor was taken from a human donor in good health. Some libraries in this study had Jurkat cell RNA spiked in. CDR3 bases: TGTGCCAGCAGCCAGGCCACTAGCGGGAGTTTCCACGAGCAGTACTTC. Translation gives CASSQATSGSFHEQYF.